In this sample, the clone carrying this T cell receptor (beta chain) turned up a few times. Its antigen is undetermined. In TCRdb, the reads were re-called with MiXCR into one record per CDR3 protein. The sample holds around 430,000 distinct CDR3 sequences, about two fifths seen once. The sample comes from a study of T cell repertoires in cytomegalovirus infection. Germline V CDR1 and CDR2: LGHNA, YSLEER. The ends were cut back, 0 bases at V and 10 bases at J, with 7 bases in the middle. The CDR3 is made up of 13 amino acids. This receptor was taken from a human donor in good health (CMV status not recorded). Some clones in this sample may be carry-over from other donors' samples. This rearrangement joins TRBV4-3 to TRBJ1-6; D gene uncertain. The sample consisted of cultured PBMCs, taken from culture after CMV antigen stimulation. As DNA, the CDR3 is TGCGCCAGCAGCCAAGAGGGAGAATCACCCCTCCACTTT. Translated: CASSQEGESPLHF.